The present T cell receptor (beta chain) was sequenced within a study of Graves' ophthalmopathy and Graves' hyperthyroidism. Ophthalmopathy in the donors was of moderate-to-severe activity, with CAS ≥3, NOSPECS ≥4 and duration under 3 months. This clonotype was found many times. Its antigen is as yet unknown. Study-level results: Classification of ophthalmopathy versus stable hyperthyroidism by a 13-signature model yielded about 90% sensitivity and just under 83% specificity. The majority of expanded thyroid clonotypes above 0.001 frequency also occurred in blood.

Trimming shortened V by 2 bases and J by 2 bases, and 7 bases separated the two germline ends. The CDR3 is 14 residues long. Germline CDR1 MNHEY, CDR2 SVGEGT. The study amplified TCR beta CDR3 regions using RNA transcripts. Following a first-round RT-PCR that used HTBI primers, a second-round multiplex PCR was carried out. One entry per CDR3 protein results from TCRdb running MiXCR on the multiplex PCR reads. The table records about 370,000 distinct CDR3 sequences, 15% to 20% of them present only once. The chain joins TRBV6-2 or TRBV6-3 to TRBJ1-5, with no clear D. Input material: peripheral blood. The clonotype was recovered from a woman aged 18-29 years with Graves' ophthalmopathy. CDR3 residues: CASSYTGGNQPQHF. For the CDR3, the DNA is TGTGCCAGCAGTTACACGGGAGGCAATCAGCCCCAGCATTTT.